This record concerns one T cell receptor (beta chain) sequence. What it recognizes is unknown. This record comes from a study of shared clonotypes between healthy human individuals. Study-wide results and limits: The naive CD4 repertoires of a few donors were compared, and roughly 5.1% of clonotypes were shared. Clonotype sharing across donors was expected to vary with sequencing depth.

Positively selected for CCR7, the CD45RO-negative cells used as naive CD8 cells excluded terminally differentiated effector memory CD45RA+ cells. The V gene's germline CDR1 is MNHEY and CDR2 SMNVEV (reference sequence). The CDR3 covers 15 residues. V shed 2 bases, J shed 7 bases, and the junction held 10 bases outside the gene matches. In replicate PCRs of sorted subsets, roughly 200 ng DNA, some 28,000 T cell genomes, was used. Method: immunoSEQ multiplex PCR; TCRdb's copy keeps in-frame clones and lacks some. This sample has around 2,000,000 clones; approximately 94% occur once, and the top ten carry around 1.7%.

The chain combines TRBV27 with TRBJ1-2; 7 bases map to TRBD1. Specimen: naive CD8+ T cells from PBMCs. The TCR sequence derives from a man younger than 35 in good health. Some clones in this sample may be carry-over from other donors' samples. The CDR3 DNA follows: TGTGCCAGCAGTTTACCGCGACAGGGTGCCTTTGGCTACACCTTC. Protein product: CASSLPRQGAFGYTF.